These 22 T cell receptor beta chains were all obtained from the same sample, sequenced in a study of blood T cells in healthy people across ages (dated by TCRdb to the mid-2010s). Library prep was done by 5' RACE. The reads were generated on an Illumina HiSeq 2500. A second PCR of roughly 7 to 12 cycles was performed with a sample-barcoded 5' primer and a J-beta primer mix. TCRdb handled the public reads itself, with Q25 trimming in fastp and clone calling in MiXCR, and kept productive beta chains. CDR3 protein duplicates are merged, each entry listing the most common genes and DNA. Present in this sample are around 710,000 distinct CDR3 sequences, 40% to 45% of which were seen just once. Together, the top ten hold approximately 22% of the sample. The specimen was blood. These receptors were taken from an older woman in good health.

The chain joins TRBV7-2 to TRBJ2-3; 8 nucleotides align to TRBD2. CDR1 is SGHTA, CDR2 FQGNSA, per germline. CDR3 size: 14 residues. V shed 7 bases and J 2 bases; nucleotides not matched to a gene: 5. This CDR3 reads CASTLAGPTDTQYF. Here the CDR3 DNA reads TGTGCCAGCACCCTAGCGGGCCCCACAGATACGCAGTATTTT.

This chain joins TRBV12-3 or TRBV12-4 and TRBJ2-7; 8 bases are shared with TRBD1. This CDR3 is 15 amino acids long. The junction had 5 bases not matched to a gene; V was cut back by 4 bases and J by 0 bases. The CDR3 reads CASSSRTGSSYEQYF. DNA of the CDR3: TGTGCCAGCAGTTCCCGGACAGGGAGCTCCTACGAGCAGTACTTC.

This chain links TRBV28 with TRBJ2-3, with 8 bases identical to TRBD1. Per the germline V gene, CDR1 is MDHEN and CDR2 is SYDVKM. The CDR3 is 12 residues long. The ends lost 3 bases at V and 14 bases at J; junction bases unmatched: 7. As DNA, the CDR3 is TGTGCCAGCAGTTTCGGGACAGGCCCCTGGTATTTT. It specifies CASSFGTGPWYF.

The chain combines TRBV6-2 or TRBV6-3 with TRBJ2-4; D is uncertain. The DNA end is more similar to TRBJ2-7, so the J call may be wrong. The CDR3 is 13 residues long. Germline V CDR1 and CDR2: MNHEY, SVGEGT. CDR3 in DNA: TGTGCCAGCAGTTACTCGATCTACTACGAGCAGTACTTC. It yields the protein CASSYSIYYEQYF.

The chain recombines TRBV20-1 with TRBJ2-6; D not certain. Germline values: CDR1 DFQATT, CDR2 SNEGSKA (reference sequence). This CDR3 is 15 amino acids long. Trimming took 0 bases from V and 6 from J, leaving 12 bases between them. The CDR3 nucleotides are TGCAGTGCTAGAGATCGGTCCTCAAAGGCCAACGTCCTGACTTTC. Amino acids: CSARDRSSKANVLTF.

A note on this clonotype: Possible read error: a much larger clone is one base away. This chain uses TRBV5-1 with TRBJ2-5; D remains unclear. V was trimmed by 3 bases and J by 4 bases, leaving 16 bases between them. The germline V gene encodes CDR1 SGHRS and CDR2 YFSETQ. CDR3 length: 15 residues. This CDR3 reads CASSYGCKGGETQYF. The CDR3 nucleotides read TGCGCCAGCAGCTACGGGTGCAAAGGCGGAGAGACCCAGTACTTC.

The chain carries TRBV3-1 and TRBJ2-1, with unresolved D. The CDR3 totals 12 residues. Trimming pared 2 bases from V and 10 bases from J, leaving 9 bases between. Germline loops: CDR1 LGHDT, CDR2 YNNKEL (reference sequence). This chain's CDR3 is CASSQNVGEQFF. CDR3 sequence (DNA): TGTGCCAGCAGCCAAAACGTAGGGGAGCAGTTCTTC.

V is TRBV6-5 and J is TRBJ1-1; 9 bases line up with TRBD1. The V gene's germline CDR1 is MNHEY and CDR2 SVGAGI. V shed 6 bases and J 6 bases; nucleotides not matched to a gene: 8. The CDR3 sequence is 14 residues long. In DNA, the CDR3 is TGTGCCAGCAGGCCACAGGGGGCCTCGGCTGAAGCTTTCTTT. Residues: CASRPQGASAEAFF.

The chain couples TRBV5-5 to TRBJ1-5, with D unclear. The ends were cut back, 4 bases at V and 8 bases at J, with 13 bases in the middle. The CDR3 runs to 13 residues. CDR1 and CDR2 from the germline V gene are SGHKS and YYEKEE (reference sequence). The CDR3 protein is CASSVGLWEPQHF. As DNA, the CDR3 is TGTGCCAGCAGCGTGGGCCTCTGGGAGCCCCAGCATTTT.

The genes are TRBV7-3 and TRBJ2-3; no clear D. V lost 3 bases, J lost 3 bases, and 10 bases lay in between. Germline V gene sequence: CDR1 SGHTA, CDR2 FQGTGA. This CDR3 contains 14 residues. CDR3 nucleotide sequence: TGTGCCAGCAGCTTTAACCCACCGACAGATACGCAGTATTTT. It codes for CASSFNPPTDTQYF.

A few counts support this clonotype. The rearrangement links TRBV19 to TRBJ2-1; TRBD2 is a possible D gene (7 bases). The V end lost 4 bases, the J end lost 4 bases, and 14 bases lay between the germline ends. This CDR3 spans 15 amino acids. Germline V gene sequence: CDR1 LNHDA, CDR2 SQIVND (reference sequence). Written as DNA, the CDR3 is TGTGCCAGTAGTAGGGACACTAGCGCATACAATGAGCAGTTCTTC. Translating gives CASSRDTSAYNEQFF.

The table lists this clonotype with many counts. The rearrangement links TRBV7-2 to TRBJ2-3; no clear D. Trimming took off 1 base at V and 8 bases at J, with 4 bases between the two ends. Germline lookup yields CDR1 SGHTA and CDR2 FQGNSA. The CDR3 has 11 amino acids. The CDR3 loop is CASSLGATQYF. CDR3 nucleotide sequence: TGTGCCAGCAGCTTAGGGGCTACGCAGTATTTT.

The chain carries TRBV20-1 and TRBJ1-5, with D uncertain. Deletions cut 3 bases from V and 5 bases from J, with 20 bases between. Germline V gives CDR1 DFQATT, CDR2 SNEGSKA (reference sequence). The CDR3 length is 16 residues. CDR3 amino acids: CSASNKVSKGDQPQHF. The CDR3 coding sequence is TGCAGTGCTAGTAATAAGGTCTCTAAGGGTGATCAGCCCCAGCATTTT.

J is TRBJ2-7 and V is TRBV20-1; possibly TRBD1 or TRBD2 for D (6 bases each). Germline V lookup: CDR1 DFQATT, CDR2 SNEGSKA (reference sequence). This CDR3 has 16 amino acids. Between the trimmed V and J ends, which lost 2 bases and 8 bases, there was a span of 25 bases. CDR3 DNA sequence: TGCAGTGCTAGACCATGGGGGGCCGGACTGGAATACAAGCAGTACTTC. This sequence encodes CSARPWGAGLEYKQYF.

This clonotype was seen more than once but under ten times. The gene calls are TRBV30 and TRBJ2-1, with 15 bases fitting TRBD2. Germline V CDR1 and CDR2: GTSNPN, SVGIG (reference sequence). V lost 0 bases and J lost 9; bases outside the gene matches: 9. CDR3 size: 17 residues. CDR3 DNA sequence: TGTGCCTGGAGTGTCCTCCGGACTAGCGGGGGGGTCCTTGAGCAGTTCTTC. Protein sequence: CAWSVLRTSGGVLEQFF.

The chain uses TRBV15 and TRBJ2-7; the D is unclear. V was trimmed by 7 bases and J by 5 bases, leaving 24 bases between them. The length of the CDR3 is 16 residues. Germline-derived CDR1 and CDR2 are LNHNV and YYDKDF (reference sequence). This CDR3 reads CATTHSTLRVYNEQYF. CDR3 nucleotides: TGTGCCACCACCCACAGTACCCTACGCGTATATAACGAGCAGTACTTC.

This clonotype was detected only a few times. The chain carries TRBV13 and TRBJ2-1, with D tentatively TRBD2 (6 bases). Germline CDR1 reads PRHDT; CDR2 reads FYEKMQ (reference sequence). The ends were cut back, 2 bases at V and 0 bases at J, with 14 bases in the middle. The CDR3 is made up of 17 amino acids. As DNA, the CDR3 is TGTGCCAGCAGCTTACGCGGGAATCACTTCTCCTACAATGAGCAGTTCTTC. Translating gives CASSLRGNHFSYNEQFF.

This clonotype has just a few counts. DNA of the CDR3: TGCAGTGCAGTAGCGGACCCGTACAATGAGCAGTTCTTC. Its translation: CSAVADPYNEQFF. The J gene is TRBJ2-1, the V gene TRBV20-1, with D perhaps matching TRBD2 (6 bases). Trimming left V 6 bases short and J 4 bases short, with 13 bases between. Germline CDR1 reads DFQATT; CDR2 reads SNEGSKA (reference sequence). CDR3 length equals 13 residues.

This clonotype was detected a few times. The chain combines TRBV15 with TRBJ1-5; TRBD1 might be the D (5 bases). CDR3 length equals 16 residues. CDR1 is LNHNV and CDR2 is YYDKDF in the germline V gene (reference sequence). Trimming pared 3 bases from V and 0 bases from J, leaving 12 bases between. The CDR3 DNA reads as TGTGCCACCAGCAGGGTCGACAGAGATAGCAATCAGCCCCAGCATTTT. Its translation: CATSRVDRDSNQPQHF.

The chain links TRBV6-1 to TRBJ2-7; D is perhaps TRBD1 or TRBD2 (5 bases each). Germline assignment: CDR1 MNHNS and CDR2 SASEGT. Trimming left V 6 bases short and J 4 bases short, with 22 bases between. This CDR3 is 16 amino acids long. The CDR3 region has the DNA TGTGCCAGCAGCGAAACCCATGGGACGGATTTTTACGAGCAGTACTTC. Protein product: CASSETHGTDFYEQYF.

The chain carries TRBV28 and TRBJ1-2, with D maybe TRBD1 (5 bases). Germline-derived CDR1 and CDR2 are MDHEN and SYDVKM. V was shortened by 3 bases and J by 4 bases, with 12 bases between the two germline ends. The CDR3 is 14 residues long. This chain's CDR3 is CASSFQGLVYGYTF. The CDR3 nucleotides read TGTGCCAGCAGTTTTCAGGGTCTGGTCTATGGCTACACCTTC.

This clonotype was recorded a few times. The chain employs TRBV30 and TRBJ2-7; 8 nucleotides align to TRBD1. Germline V gives CDR1 GTSNPN, CDR2 SVGIG (reference sequence). The CDR3 extends over 14 amino acids. J gave up 6 bases and V 7 bases, and 14 bases lay outside the gene matches. The CDR3 nucleotides read TGTGCCTCCGCAGGAGGGACAGGCTCGTCCGAGCAGTACTTC. The encoded protein is CASAGGTGSSEQYF.